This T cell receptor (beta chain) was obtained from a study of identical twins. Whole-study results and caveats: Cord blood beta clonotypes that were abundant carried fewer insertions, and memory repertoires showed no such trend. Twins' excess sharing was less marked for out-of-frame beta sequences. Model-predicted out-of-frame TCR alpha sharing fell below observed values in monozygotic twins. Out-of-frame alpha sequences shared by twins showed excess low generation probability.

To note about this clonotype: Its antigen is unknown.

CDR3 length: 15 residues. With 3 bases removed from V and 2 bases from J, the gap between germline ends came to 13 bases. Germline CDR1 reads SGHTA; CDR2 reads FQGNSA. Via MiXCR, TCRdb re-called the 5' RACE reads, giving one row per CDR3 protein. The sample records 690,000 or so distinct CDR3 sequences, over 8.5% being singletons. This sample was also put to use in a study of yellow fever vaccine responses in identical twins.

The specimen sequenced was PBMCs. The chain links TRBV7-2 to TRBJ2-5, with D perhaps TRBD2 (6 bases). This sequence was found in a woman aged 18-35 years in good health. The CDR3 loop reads CASSFGAGIQETQYF. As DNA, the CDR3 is TGTGCCAGCAGCTTTGGCGCGGGGATACAAGAGACCCAGTACTTC.